Only a few counts were recorded for the clone carrying this T cell receptor beta chain. Calling Graves' hyperthyroidism stable meant ophthalmopathy did not progress within 18 months. The study excluded patients with uncontrolled infection, other autoimmune disease, pregnancy or lactation. Amplified regions were TCR beta CDR3 sequences from RNA transcripts. The TCR CDR3 first-round RT-PCR relied on the HTBI primer set. MiXCR, applied by TCRdb to the multiplex PCR reads, yields one record per CDR3 protein. The sample includes 550,000 to 650,000 distinct CDR3 sequences, 14% of them seen just once. These data are taken from a study of T cells in Graves' hyperthyroidism and ophthalmopathy. The germline gives CDR1 SGHRS, CDR2 YFSETQ. The CDR3 is 16 amino acids. Trimming removed 0 bases from V and 3 bases from J; junction bases left unmatched: 6.

The V call is TRBV5-1, the J call TRBJ2-3; TRBD2 agrees at 8 bases. This TCR came from a middle-aged woman with Graves' hyperthyroidism. The sequenced material came from blood. The CDR3: CASSLASREGTDTQYF. CDR3 nucleotides: TGCGCCAGCAGCTTGGCCTCCCGGGAGGGGACAGATACGCAGTATTTT. The whole variable domain, filled in from reference TRBV5-1 and TRBJ2-3, reads KAGVTQTPRYLIKTRGQQVTLSCSPISGHRSVSWYQQTPGQGLQFLFEYFSETQRNKGNFPGRFSGRQFSNSRSEMNVSTLELGDSALYLCASSLASREGTDTQYFGPGTRLTVL.